The next 27 T cell receptor beta chains were all read from a single sample in a study of CD8+ T cells in alopecia areata. It was cDNA, reverse transcribed from extracted RNA, that served as the sequencing template. The method was immunoSEQ multiplex PCR; TCRdb's version includes in-frame clones alone and lacks a portion of them. The sample holds fewer than 150,000 clones, around 82% seen once. Treatment defined: oral pan-JAK inhibitor, 5-10 mg twice daily. Here the sequenced sample was CD8+ T cells sorted from blood, taken at week 4, from a patient treated with tofacitinib. These receptors all stem from a human donor with alopecia areata.

The genes are TRBV2 and TRBJ2-1, with D unclear. Trimming pared 6 bases from V and 1 base from J, leaving 19 bases between. Germline V gene lookup returns CDR1 SNHLY and CDR2 FYNNEI. This CDR3 has 17 amino acids. For the CDR3, the DNA is TGTGCCAGCAGGGACCAGATCGCGGCCCCTTCCTACAATGAGCAGTTCTTC. Its translation is CASRDQIAAPSYNEQFF. Complete variable domain (other parts from reference TRBV2 and TRBJ2-1): EPEVTQTPSHQVTQMGQEVILRCVPISNHLYFYWYRQILGQKVEFLVSFYNNEISEKSEIFDDQFSVERPDGSNFTLKIRSTKLEDSAMYFCASRDQIAAPSYNEQFFGPGTRLTVL.

The V call is TRBV29-1, the J call TRBJ1-1; D call uncertain. V was pared by 7 bases and J by 1 base, with 16 bases between. The CDR3 length is 14 residues. Per germline, CDR1 SQVTM and CDR2 ANQGSEA. Written as DNA, the CDR3 is TGCAGCGGGAGAGGAGGAGACGCGAACACTGAAGCTTTCTTT. Its protein product is CSGRGGDANTEAFF.

The genes are TRBV2 and TRBJ1-2; no definite D call. V lost 0 bases to trimming and J lost 2 bases, with 7 bases between them. Germline V lookup: CDR1 SNHLY, CDR2 FYNNEI. The CDR3 runs to 14 residues. Here the CDR3 reads CASSEAGANYGYTF. The CDR3, as DNA: TGTGCCAGCAGTGAAGCAGGAGCCAACTATGGCTACACCTTC.

The chain recombines TRBV7-9 with TRBJ2-7, with D tentatively TRBD1 or TRBD2 (5 bases each). Germline V lookup: CDR1 SEHNR, CDR2 FQNEAQ (reference sequence). V lost 5 bases and J 11 bases, leaving 19 bases between the germline ends. The CDR3 totals 13 residues. DNA of the CDR3: TGTGCCAGCAGCATCCCTTCCGGGACGGAGGAGTACTTC. This translates into CASSIPSGTEEYF.

The chain couples TRBV9 to TRBJ2-7; D unresolved. Trimming took 0 bases from V and 4 from J, leaving 11 bases between them. CDR3 size: 14 residues. CDR1 SGDLS and CDR2 YYNGEE come from the germline V gene. The CDR3 sequence: CASSVGRISYEQYF. The CDR3, as DNA: TGTGCCAGCAGCGTAGGACGGATCTCTTACGAGCAGTACTTC. The variable domain in full, with the rest retrieved from reference TRBV9 and TRBJ2-7, is DSGVTQTPKHLITATGQRVTLRCSPRSGDLSVYWYQQSLDQGLQFLIQYYNGEERAKGNILERFSAQQFPDLHSELNLSSLELGDSALYFCASSVGRISYEQYFGPGTRLTVT.

This chain uses TRBV4-1 with TRBJ2-3; no firm D call. This CDR3 has 14 residues. V lost 6 bases to trimming and J lost 6 bases, with 16 bases between them. Germline V gives CDR1 MGHRA, CDR2 YSYEKL. CDR3 loop: CASSPDRNGDTQYF. CDR3 nucleotide sequence: TGCGCCAGCAGTCCCGACCGTAATGGGGATACGCAGTATTTT.

The chain has TRBV30 and TRBJ2-3, with a possible D match to TRBD1 (5 bases). The germline CDR1 and CDR2 sequences are GTSNPN and SVGIG (reference sequence). CDR3 length: 12 residues. Trimming stripped 0 bases from V and 7 bases from J, with 8 bases between. CDR3 loop: CAWSVQDHTQYF. For the CDR3, the DNA is TGTGCCTGGAGTGTACAGGATCATACGCAGTATTTT. Full variable domain (rest looked up from reference TRBV30 and TRBJ2-3): SQTIHQWPATLVQPVGSPLSLECTVEGTSNPNLYWYRQAAGRGLQLLFYSVGIGQISSEVPQNLSASRPQDRQFILSSKKLLLSDSGFYLCAWSVQDHTQYFGPGTRLTVL.

This chain links TRBV6-4 with TRBJ2-1; 8 bases match TRBD2. Germline V CDR1 and CDR2: MRHNA, SNTAGT. The CDR3 covers 14 residues. V lost 6 bases to trimming and J lost 7 bases; unmatched junction nucleotides: 8. The CDR3 DNA is TGTGCCAGCAGCCCCGGGGGGGCCGCGAATGAGCAGTTCTTC. Translation: CASSPGGAANEQFF.

The chain employs TRBV29-1 and TRBJ2-7, with 7 positions matching TRBD1. CDR1 is SQVTM and CDR2 is ANQGSEA in the germline V gene. Trimming took 6 bases from V and 2 from J; bases not matched to a gene: 10. The CDR3 has 14 amino acids. CDR3 region: CSVPSGTDPYEQYF. The CDR3 DNA is TGCAGCGTCCCCTCCGGGACAGACCCCTACGAGCAGTACTTC.

The CDR3, as DNA: TGCAGCGCTAAGGACAGGGGGAAGGGCACAGATACGCAGTATTTT. Translated: CSAKDRGKGTDTQYF. This sequence joins TRBV29-1 and TRBJ2-3; 10 positions agree with TRBD1. The CDR3 is 15 amino acids. V gave up 7 bases and J gave up 1 base; unmatched junction bases: 8. The germline CDR1 and CDR2 sequences are SQVTM and ANQGSEA.

This chain connects TRBV27 to TRBJ1-2, with 7 bases lining up with TRBD1. Trimming at V came to 4 bases and at J to 1 base, leaving 3 bases not matched to a gene. The CDR3 has 14 amino acids. Germline CDR1 is MNHEY and CDR2 is SMNVEV (reference sequence). The CDR3 loop is CASSSGTVNYGYTF. The CDR3 DNA reads as TGTGCCAGCAGTTCCGGGACAGTTAACTATGGCTACACCTTC.

This clone was detected once. This chain connects TRBV4-1 to TRBJ2-1; possible D gene TRBD1, 5 bases. The germline V and J ends were trimmed by 1 base and 3 bases, with 13 bases remaining between them. Looked up from germline, CDR1 is MGHRA and CDR2 is YSYEKL. The CDR3 extends over 16 amino acids. Here the CDR3 DNA reads TGCGCCAGCAGCCAAGTTGAAGGGGATAGCTACAATGAGCAGTTCTTC. It codes for CASSQVEGDSYNEQFF.

V usage is TRBV4-3 and J usage is TRBJ2-7, with D possibly TRBD2 on 6 matching bases. The germline CDR1 and CDR2 sequences are LGHNA and YSLEER. The V gene lost 1 base and the J gene lost 3 bases, with 13 bases spanning the gap. The CDR3 spans 15 residues. The CDR3, as DNA: TGCGCCAGCAGCCAAGTAGGTAGCGGCGGCTACGAGCAGTACTTC. Its translation: CASSQVGSGGYEQYF.

The chain is built from TRBV19 and TRBJ1-1, with D possibly matching TRBD1 (6 bases). Germline CDR1 LNHDA, CDR2 SQIVND (reference sequence). V shed 5 bases and J shed 3 bases, with 13 bases lying between them. The CDR3 runs 14 residues. CDR3 nucleotides: TGTGCCAGTAGTCCCCTAGGGGGGTACACTGAAGCTTTCTTT. Translation gives CASSPLGGYTEAFF.

The CDR3 is CASSQGGVGSPLHF. The CDR3 DNA reads TGCGCCAGCAGCCAAGGGGGGGTCGGATCACCCCTCCACTTT. The chain joins TRBV4-3 to TRBJ1-6; the D gene is possibly TRBD1 (5 bases). The ends were cut back, 1 base at V and 10 bases at J, with 11 bases in the middle. Per the germline V gene, CDR1 is LGHNA and CDR2 is YSLEER. The CDR3 covers 14 residues.

The V and J genes are TRBV7-9 and TRBJ2-7, with 10 bases aligning to TRBD1. V dropped 3 bases and J dropped 5; count of bases not matched to a gene: 10. CDR1 and CDR2 from the germline V gene are SEHNR and FQNEAQ (reference sequence). The CDR3 has 16 amino acids. In nucleotides, the CDR3 is TGTGCCAGCAGCTTGGCACCGGGACAGGGGAGGGACGAGCAGTACTTC. Its translation is CASSLAPGQGRDEQYF.

The chain joins TRBV5-6 to TRBJ1-4, with 7 bases that match TRBD1. The CDR3 runs 12 residues. V gave up 0 bases and J gave up 17 bases; unmatched junction bases: 7. From germline, CDR1 is SGHDT and CDR2 YYEEEE. CDR3 residues: CASSLGQGTDFF. In DNA form, the CDR3 reads TGTGCCAGCAGCTTGGGACAGGGTACTGATTTTTTT.

This clone was detected a few times. The J gene is TRBJ2-1, the V gene TRBV27; D perhaps matches TRBD2 (5 bases). The germline gives CDR1 MNHEY, CDR2 SMNVEV (reference sequence). The CDR3 loop spans 13 amino acids. Trimming took off 3 bases at V and 7 bases at J, with 10 bases between the two ends. The chain's CDR3 is CASSFRGRNEQFF. As DNA, the CDR3 is TGTGCCAGCAGTTTTCGGGGAAGGAATGAGCAGTTCTTC.

This clone was observed a few times. V is TRBV7-6 and J is TRBJ2-2; 9 bases map to TRBD1. The CDR3 spans 14 residues. CDR1 is SGHVS, CDR2 FNYEAQ, per germline. The junction had 3 bases not matched to a gene; V was cut back by 4 bases and J by 6 bases. The CDR3 DNA reads TGTGCCAGCAGCTCCGGGACAGGGCCCGGGGAGCTGTTTTTT. Translated, it gives CASSSGTGPGELFF.

This chain connects TRBV7-2 to TRBJ2-1, with a possible D match to TRBD2 (6 bases). The CDR3 has 14 amino acids. V was clipped by 5 bases and J by 4 bases, with 12 bases between them. Germline assignment: CDR1 SGHTA and CDR2 FQGNSA. Here the CDR3 reads CASSPWTKYNEQFF. For the CDR3, the DNA is TGTGCCAGCAGCCCCTGGACTAAATACAATGAGCAGTTCTTC.

This sequence joins TRBV19 and TRBJ2-3; D ambiguous. The CDR3 totals 13 residues. Trimming took off 4 bases at V and 0 bases at J, with 5 bases between the two ends. The germline CDR1 and CDR2 sequences are LNHDA and SQIVND (reference sequence). The CDR3 bases are TGTGCCAGTAGTACCGACAGCACAGATACGCAGTATTTT. Translation gives CASSTDSTDTQYF.

The gene calls are TRBV27 and TRBJ2-7; 7 nucleotides match TRBD1. Germline lookup yields CDR1 MNHEY and CDR2 SMNVEV (reference sequence). This CDR3 has 12 residues. The junction had 2 bases not matched to a gene; V was cut back by 6 bases and J by 3 bases. The CDR3 sequence: CASRRQGYEQYF. CDR3 bases: TGTGCCAGCAGGAGACAGGGCTACGAGCAGTACTTC.

The rearrangement joins TRBV27 to TRBJ1-1; D is uncertain. The CDR3 loop spans 13 amino acids. The V and J ends lost 6 bases and 1 base respectively, with 9 bases between them. CDR1 and CDR2 from the germline V gene are MNHEY and SMNVEV (reference sequence). This chain's CDR3 is CASRGIQNTEAFF. The CDR3 bases are TGTGCCAGCAGGGGTATACAGAACACTGAAGCTTTCTTT.

This chain uses TRBV10-3 with TRBJ2-1; maybe TRBD2 (5 bases). CDR3 length: 13 amino acids. Germline V gene data show CDR1 as ENHRY and CDR2 as SYGVKD. With 3 bases removed from V and 9 bases from J, the gap between germline ends came to 12 bases. The DNA for the CDR3 is TGTGCCATCAGTGAAAAGGGCCGGGGTGAGCAGTTCTTC. Translating it yields CAISEKGRGEQFF.

The rearrangement links TRBV6-5 to TRBJ2-3; 7 bases align to TRBD1. CDR3 length equals 16 residues. The V and J ends lost 2 bases and 0 bases, in that order; junction bases with no gene match: 5. From germline, CDR1 is MNHEY and CDR2 SVGAGI. As DNA, the CDR3 is TGTGCCAGCAGTTACGGGACAGTTACTAGCACAGATACGCAGTATTTT. This gives the protein CASSYGTVTSTDTQYF.

The V gene is TRBV2, the J gene TRBJ2-7; 7 nucleotides line up with TRBD2. The V gene's germline CDR1 is SNHLY and CDR2 FYNNEI. The V segment lost 1 base and the J segment 2 bases; nucleotides outside the gene matches: 5. This CDR3 comprises 15 residues. This CDR3 reads CASSEGGGITYEQYF. The CDR3 DNA follows: TGTGCCAGCAGTGAAGGGGGGGGTATCACCTACGAGCAGTACTTC.

The V and J genes are TRBV4-1 and TRBJ1-1; D is unresolved. Germline-derived CDR1 and CDR2 are MGHRA and YSYEKL. This CDR3 is built from 15 residues. V was pared by 2 bases and J by 0 bases, with 10 bases between. CDR3 protein: CASSQTDYLNTEAFF. CDR3 coding DNA: TGCGCCAGCAGCCAAACAGACTACTTGAACACTGAAGCTTTCTTT.